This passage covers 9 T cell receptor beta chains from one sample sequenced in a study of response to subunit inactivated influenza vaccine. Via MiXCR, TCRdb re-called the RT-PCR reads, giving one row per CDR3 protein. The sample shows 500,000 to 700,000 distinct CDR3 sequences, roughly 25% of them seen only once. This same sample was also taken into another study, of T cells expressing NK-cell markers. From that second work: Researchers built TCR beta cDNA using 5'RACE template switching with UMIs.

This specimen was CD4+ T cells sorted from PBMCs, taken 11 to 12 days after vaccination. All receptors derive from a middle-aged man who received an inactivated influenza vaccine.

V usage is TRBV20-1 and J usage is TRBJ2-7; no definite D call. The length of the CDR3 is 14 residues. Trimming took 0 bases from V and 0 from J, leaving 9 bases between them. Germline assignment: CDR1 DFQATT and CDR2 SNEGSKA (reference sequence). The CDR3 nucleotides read TGCAGTGCTAGAGATAGCCTTACCTCCTACGAGCAGTACTTC. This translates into CSARDSLTSYEQYF.

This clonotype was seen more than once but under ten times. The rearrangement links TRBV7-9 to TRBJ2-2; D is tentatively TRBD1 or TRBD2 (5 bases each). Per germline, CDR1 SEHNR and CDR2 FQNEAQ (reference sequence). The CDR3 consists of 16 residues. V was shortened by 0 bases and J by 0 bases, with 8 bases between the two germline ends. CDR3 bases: TGTGCCAGCAGCTTAGCTTGGGGGACGAACACCGGGGAGCTGTTTTTT. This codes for CASSLAWGTNTGELFF.

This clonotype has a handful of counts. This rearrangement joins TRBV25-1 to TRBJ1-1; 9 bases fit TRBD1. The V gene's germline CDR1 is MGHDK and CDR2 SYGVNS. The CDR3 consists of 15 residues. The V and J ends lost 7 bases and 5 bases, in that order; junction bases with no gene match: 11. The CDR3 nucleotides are TGTGCCAGCACGAGTACAGGGGGCGCTGGGACTGAAGCTTTCTTT. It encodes CASTSTGGAGTEAFF.

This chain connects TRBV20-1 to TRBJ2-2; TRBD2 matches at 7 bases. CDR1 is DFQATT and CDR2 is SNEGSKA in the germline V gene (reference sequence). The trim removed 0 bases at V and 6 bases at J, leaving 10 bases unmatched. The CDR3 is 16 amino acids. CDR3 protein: CSARDRRRESPGELFF. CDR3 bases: TGCAGTGCTAGAGATCGAAGGCGGGAGAGCCCCGGGGAGCTGTTTTTT.

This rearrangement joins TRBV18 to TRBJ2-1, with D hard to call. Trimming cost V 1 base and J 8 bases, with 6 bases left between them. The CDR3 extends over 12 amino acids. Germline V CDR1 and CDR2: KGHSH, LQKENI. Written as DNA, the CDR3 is TGTGCCAGCTCACCACAGGGCGATGAGCAGTTCTTC. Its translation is CASSPQGDEQFF.

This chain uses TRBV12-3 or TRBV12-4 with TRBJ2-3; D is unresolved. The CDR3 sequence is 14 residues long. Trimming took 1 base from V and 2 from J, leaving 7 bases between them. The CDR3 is CASSLDSVTDTQYF. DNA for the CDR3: TGTGCCAGCAGTTTAGACTCAGTCACAGATACGCAGTATTTT.

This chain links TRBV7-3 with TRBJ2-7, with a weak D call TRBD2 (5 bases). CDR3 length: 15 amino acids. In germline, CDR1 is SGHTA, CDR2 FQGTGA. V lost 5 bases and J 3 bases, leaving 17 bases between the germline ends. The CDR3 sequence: CASSPTGGGNYEQYF. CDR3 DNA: TGTGCCAGCAGCCCAACTGGCGGAGGAAACTACGAGCAGTACTTC.

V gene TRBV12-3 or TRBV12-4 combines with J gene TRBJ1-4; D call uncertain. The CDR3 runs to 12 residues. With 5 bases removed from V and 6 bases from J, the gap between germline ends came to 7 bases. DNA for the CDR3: TGTGCCAGCAGTGTCCTAGATGAAAAACTGTTTTTT. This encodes CASSVLDEKLFF.

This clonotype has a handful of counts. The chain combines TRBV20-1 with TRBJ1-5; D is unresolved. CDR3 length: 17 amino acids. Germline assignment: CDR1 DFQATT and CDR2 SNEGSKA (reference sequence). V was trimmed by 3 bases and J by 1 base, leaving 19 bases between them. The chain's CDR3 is CSASAPPGSGSNQPQHF. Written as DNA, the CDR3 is TGCAGTGCTAGTGCGCCGCCAGGCTCGGGGAGCAATCAGCCCCAGCATTTT.